This T cell receptor (beta chain) is drawn from a study of Tregs in tolerant kidney transplant recipients. The assay was immunoSEQ multiplex PCR, and TCRdb's table has in-frame clones only and misses some. The data show about 240,000 clones, 80% to 85% seen once. The CDR3 consists of 15 residues. Trimming took off 3 bases at V and 10 bases at J, with 22 bases between the two ends. CDR1 is SGHNT and CDR2 is YYREEE in the germline V gene (reference sequence). The sequenced sample was CD4+ T cells from blood. The TCR was taken from a human donor in good health. V usage is TRBV5-4 and J usage is TRBJ1-1; D perhaps matches TRBD1 (5 bases). In DNA form, the CDR3 reads TGTGCCAGCAGCTCGCCATCCCAGGGTTTGATGGGAGCTTTCTTT. It translates to CASSSPSQGLMGAFF.